Presented here are 3 T cell receptor beta chains from one specimen sequenced in a study of blood T cells in healthy people across ages. Next came a second PCR, run for roughly 6 to 11 cycles, which used a sample-barcoded 5' primer along with a J-beta primer mix. Via MiXCR, TCRdb re-called the 5' RACE reads, giving one row per CDR3 protein. The repertoire includes a few hundred thousand distinct CDR3 sequences, 27% of them detected once, and approximately 18% sits in the top ten. Sequencing was done on a sample of blood. These receptors all come from an older woman in good health.

Concerning this clonotype: The junction does not match germline at one end; this may be a read error. This chain connects TRBV4-1 to TRBJ1-1, with 7 bases fitting TRBD1. CDR1 is MGHRA and CDR2 is YSYEKL in the germline V gene. This CDR3 comprises 15 residues. CDR3 DNA: TGCGCCAGTAGCCAATTAGACAGGGATAACACTGAAGCTTTCTTT. This gives the protein CASSQLDRDNTEAFF.

The sample holds many counts of this clonotype. The V and J genes are TRBV4-3 and TRBJ2-7, with D uncertain. The CDR3 has 15 amino acids. Trimming cost V 1 base and J 4 bases, with 14 bases left between them. The germline V gene has CDR1 LGHNA and CDR2 YSLEER. This chain's CDR3 is CASSQGPSLTYEQYF. The CDR3 nucleotides read TGCGCCAGCAGCCAAGGGCCCTCCCTTACTTACGAGCAGTACTTC.

The V and J genes are TRBV6-1 and TRBJ1-2; a possible D gene is TRBD1 (6 bases). The V end was cut by 7 bases, the J end by 7 bases, with 13 bases between. This CDR3 has 12 amino acids. The germline gives CDR1 MNHNS, CDR2 SASEGT. As DNA, the CDR3 is TGTGCCAGCAAGGGACATAAAGTTGGCTACACCTTC. Its translation: CASKGHKVGYTF.